Listed below are T cell receptor beta chains from one sample, sequenced in a study of T cell responses to AZD1222 COVID-19 vaccine. The method was immunoSEQ multiplex PCR; TCRdb's version includes in-frame clones alone and lacks a portion of them. The top ten hold 4.5% to 6.5% of the sample, which has roughly 140,000 clones, roughly 89% seen once. The sequences come from peripheral blood, collected on day 0 of AZD1222 vaccination. All receptors derive from an adult in good health. Each CDR3 is given with its conserved first and last residue. Fields, in order: D gene, V gene, J gene, CDR3 DNA, CDR3 protein. A D gene is named only where the DNA matches it firmly.

>-|TRBV3-1/TRBV3-2|TRBJ2-2
TGTGCCAGCAGCCTGGGGGCAGCCGCGAACACCGGGGAGCTGTTTTTT
CASSLGAAANTGELFF
>TRBD1|TRBV7-2|TRBJ2-1
TGTGCCAGCCATAAAAGGGTGGCGCAGGGGGCAGTTGGGCAGTTCTTC
CASHKRVAQGAVGQFF
>TRBD2|TRBV7-2|TRBJ2-1
TGTGCCAGCAGCTTAGGCGGGAGGACGTCAAATGAGCAGTTCTTC
CASSLGGRTSNEQFF
>-|TRBV28|TRBJ1-5
TGTGCCAGCAGTTTTACCTTCACGGGGGCCAACAATCAGCCCCAGCATTTT
CASSFTFTGANNQPQHF
>TRBD1|TRBV28|TRBJ1-4
TGTGCCAGCAGTCCCGGACAGGGACTTAATGAAAAACTGTTTTTT
CASSPGQGLNEKLFF
>TRBD2|TRBV7-2|TRBJ2-7
TGTGCCAGCAGCCCCATGGGAGGGGAGTACTACGAGCAGTACTTC
CASSPMGGEYYEQYF
>-|TRBV6-5|TRBJ1-4
TGTGCCAGCAGTTACTCTCTGGGGGGAAATGAAAAACTGTTTTTT
CASSYSLGGNEKLFF
>-|TRBV7-2|TRBJ2-1
TGTGCCAGCAGTGTAGGGGGGGGTAAGGAGCAGTTCTTC
CASSVGGGKEQFF
>TRBD1|TRBV29-1|TRBJ1-4
TGCAGCGTTAGAGGGACAGCTGAAAAACTGTTTTTT
CSVRGTAEKLFF
>-|TRBV18|TRBJ1-5
TGTGCCAGCTCACCTATGACAGCCGAGAGCAATCAGCCCCAGCATTTT
CASSPMTAESNQPQHF
>-|TRBV5-4|TRBJ2-5
TGTGCCAGCAGCTTGAGTCCGAGGGGCTTAGAGACCCAGTACTTC
CASSLSPRGLETQYF
>-|TRBV18|TRBJ2-7
TGTGCCAGCTCACCACGGCGGGACGCCCTCCCCTCCTACGAGCAGTACTTC
CASSPRRDALPSYEQYF
>-|TRBV2|TRBJ1-1
TGTGCCAGCAGTGACGAGATTGGGGGGGAAGCTTTCTTT
CASSDEIGGEAFF
>TRBD1|TRBV6-1|TRBJ1-5
TGTGCCAGCGGTGATCCCGGGACAGGAGGCCAGCCCCAGCATTTT
CASGDPGTGGQPQHF
>-|TRBV7-2|TRBJ2-1
TGTGCCAGCAGCTTTGGACCCCGAGGCGAGCAGTTCTTC
CASSFGPRGEQFF
>TRBD2|TRBV5-6|TRBJ2-5
TGTGCCAGCAGCGGCGGGACTAAATCGGGAGAGACCCAGTACTTC
CASSGGTKSGETQYF
>-|TRBV6-2/TRBV6-3|TRBJ2-1
TGTGCCAGCAGTTATCCCATGGGGACGGCGGGGGAGCAGTTCTTC
CASSYPMGTAGEQFF